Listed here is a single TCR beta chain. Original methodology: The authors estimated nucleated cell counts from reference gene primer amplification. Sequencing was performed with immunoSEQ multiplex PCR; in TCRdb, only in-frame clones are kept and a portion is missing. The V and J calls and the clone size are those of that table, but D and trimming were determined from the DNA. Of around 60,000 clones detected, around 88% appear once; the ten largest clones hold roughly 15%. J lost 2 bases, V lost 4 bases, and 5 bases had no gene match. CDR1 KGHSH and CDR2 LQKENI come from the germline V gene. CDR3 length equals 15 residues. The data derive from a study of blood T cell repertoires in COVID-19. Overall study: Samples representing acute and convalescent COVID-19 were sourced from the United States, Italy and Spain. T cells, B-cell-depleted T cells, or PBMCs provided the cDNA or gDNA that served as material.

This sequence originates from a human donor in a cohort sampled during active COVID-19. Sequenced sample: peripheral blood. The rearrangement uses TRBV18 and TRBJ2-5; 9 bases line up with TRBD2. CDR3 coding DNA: TGTGCCAGCTCACGATCTAGCGGGGAACAAGAGACCCAGTACTTC. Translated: CASSRSSGEQETQYF.